A selection of T cell receptor beta chains follows, all from one sample in a study of early T cells in non-severe SARS-CoV-2 infection. TCRdb recomputed calls from the 5' RACE reads with MiXCR, one row per CDR3 protein. The data contain approximately 76,000 distinct CDR3 sequences, about 12% of them singletons. The source material was whole blood. These receptors were taken from an adult who was a healthcare worker with PCR-confirmed SARS-CoV-2 infection or an uninfected control (not recorded which). Each CDR3 is given with its conserved first and last residue. The D gene is left open where the match is weak. The size of a clone is reported for some rows only, either as once, few or many, or as a class for expanded clones.

>TRBV6-1|NA|few|TRBJ2-7
TGTGCCAGCAGTGATCAGGGATGGGGCTACGAGCAGTACTTC
CASSDQGWGYEQYF
>TRBV18|NA|NA|TRBJ1-1
TGTGCCAGCTCACCGGGCGGTTATGAAGCTTTCTTT
CASSPGGYEAFF
>TRBV2|NA|many|TRBJ2-7
TGTGCCAGCAGCGTGCGTGGGGTTCCCTACGAGCAGTACTTC
CASSVRGVPYEQYF
>TRBV6-6|TRBD2|many|TRBJ2-3
TGTGCCAGCAGTTACGGGCGGGAGGGCCCTACAGATACGCAGTATTTT
CASSYGREGPTDTQYF
>TRBV11-2|NA|few|TRBJ2-5
TGTGCCAGCAGCTTAAATCTCGGACTGTTACAAGAGACCCAGTACTTC
CASSLNLGLLQETQYF
>TRBV12-3/TRBV12-4|NA|NA|TRBJ1-2
TGTGCCAGCAGTTTCGGACCGAACTATGGCTACACCTTC
CASSFGPNYGYTF
>TRBV27|NA|many|TRBJ2-1
TGTGCCAGCAGCATACAGGTTAGCTCCTACAATGAGCAGTTCTTC
CASSIQVSSYNEQFF
>TRBV7-9|NA|NA|TRBJ2-7
TGTGCCAGCAGCTTAAGTTCAGCGGGTATTTACGAGCAGTACTTC
CASSLSSAGIYEQYF
>TRBV3-1|NA|many|TRBJ2-6
TGTGCCAGCAGCCCGCAATCTGGGGCCAACGTCCTGACTTTC
CASSPQSGANVLTF
>TRBV6-6|TRBD2|few|TRBJ2-1
TGTGCCAGCAGCCGGCCCTTAGCGGGAGAATTTCGGGATGAGCAGTTCTTC
CASSRPLAGEFRDEQFF
>TRBV7-2|NA|many|TRBJ2-7
TGTGCCAGCATCCTGCCTAATTCGTACGAGCAGTACTTC
CASILPNSYEQYF
>TRBV5-4|TRBD2|many|TRBJ2-1
TGTGCCAGCAGCATGGACCTAGCGGGAGATGAGCAGTTCTTC
CASSMDLAGDEQFF
>TRBV7-9|TRBD1|many|TRBJ1-2
TGTGCCAGCAGCCCGCCGGGACAGGGGGCCGAAGGCTACACCTTC
CASSPPGQGAEGYTF
>TRBV9|NA|NA|TRBJ2-7
TGTGCCAGCAGCGCTCGCTGGGGGCAAGAGTACGAGCAGTACTTC
CASSARWGQEYEQYF
>TRBV13|NA|NA|TRBJ2-7
TGTGCCAGCAGCTTAGGAAGGTATGCCTACGAGCAGTACTTC
CASSLGRYAYEQYF
>TRBV5-4|NA|few|TRBJ2-1
TGTGCCAGCAGCTTGGGGGGCGTAACTAGCTCCTACAATGAGCAGTTCTTC
CASSLGGVTSSYNEQFF
>TRBV10-3|NA|many|TRBJ1-1
TGTGCCATCAGTGCCGACAGGAGCACTGAAGCTTTCTTT
CAISADRSTEAFF
>TRBV9|NA|many|TRBJ2-2
TGTGCCAGCAGCGTAGACTCTCAGATCGCCGGGGAGCTGTTTTTT
CASSVDSQIAGELFF
>TRBV5-5|NA|many|TRBJ1-3
TGTGCCAGCATCAGCTCGTCTGGAAACACCATATATTTT
CASISSSGNTIYF
>TRBV10-3|NA|NA|TRBJ1-2
TGTGCCATCAGTGAGTCGGGACCCTGGGGCTACACCTTC
CAISESGPWGYTF
>TRBV11-2|NA|NA|TRBJ1-1
TGTGCCAGCAGCTTAAGTTGGGGGCACTCCACTGAAGCTTTCTTT
CASSLSWGHSTEAFF
>TRBV28|NA|few|TRBJ2-3
TGTGCCAGCCCCCCTGGGAGGCTCCTAGATACGCAGTATTTT
CASPPGRLLDTQYF
>TRBV15|TRBD1|NA|TRBJ1-5
TGTGCCACCAGCCGCAGCAGGGGGCTCAAGCCCCAGCATTTT
CATSRSRGLKPQHF
>TRBV14|NA|many|TRBJ2-1
TGTGCCAGCAATCTCGGAGCGGGTTACAATGAGCAGTTCTTC
CASNLGAGYNEQFF
>TRBV7-6|TRBD1|many|TRBJ1-5
TGTGCCAGCAGTATCGGGACAGGGGATCAGCCCCAGCATTTT
CASSIGTGDQPQHF
>TRBV7-6|TRBD1|many|TRBJ2-5
TGTGCCAGCAGCTTATTCAGGGGGCAGGAAGAGACCCAGTACTTC
CASSLFRGQEETQYF
>TRBV20-1|NA|few|TRBJ1-2
TGCAGTGCTAATCTGGCTACCCCGGGCGGAAGGGAAGGCTACACCTTC
CSANLATPGGREGYTF
>TRBV20-1|NA|NA|TRBJ2-2
TGCAGTGCTAGAGGACGGAATACCGGGGAGCTGTTTTTT
CSARGRNTGELFF
>TRBV7-2|NA|NA|TRBJ1-3
TGTGCCAGCAGTTTTCTTAGAGGAAACACCATATATTTT
CASSFLRGNTIYF
>TRBV28|NA|many|TRBJ2-7
TGTGCCAGCAGTTCGAGCTCCTACGAGCAGTACTTC
CASSSSSYEQYF
>TRBV29-1|NA|many|TRBJ2-3
TGCAGCGTCGCAGGGCACGTCACAGATACGCAGTATTTT
CSVAGHVTDTQYF
>TRBV20-1|NA|many|TRBJ1-1
TGCAGTGCTAGAGATCGGGTTTGGACTGAAGCTTTCTTT
CSARDRVWTEAFF
>TRBV2|NA|NA|TRBJ2-1
TGTGCCAGCAGTCCCCGTGGGGGGCCCTCCTACAATGAGCAGTTCTTC
CASSPRGGPSYNEQFF
>TRBV7-8|NA|NA|TRBJ2-1
TGTGCCAGCAGCCGCAGTGGCACGGGCAATGAGCAGTTCTTC
CASSRSGTGNEQFF
>TRBV5-1|TRBD1|NA|TRBJ1-4
TGCGCCAGCAGCTTCGGACAGGGCTACACTAATGAAAAACTGTTTTTT
CASSFGQGYTNEKLFF
>TRBV27|TRBD2|NA|TRBJ2-7
TGTGCCAGCGGACTAGCGGTCTACGAGCAGTACTTC
CASGLAVYEQYF
>TRBV12-2|NA|many|TRBJ2-5
TGTGCAAGTCGCTTCCCACCCGGCCCCGGCTCCCAAGAGACCCAGTACTTC
CASRFPPGPGSQETQYF
>TRBV5-6|TRBD1|many|TRBJ2-4
TGTGCCAGCAGCTATCCGGGACAGGGGAATCCTCAGTACTTC
CASSYPGQGNPQYF
>TRBV2|NA|NA|TRBJ2-4
TGTGCCAGCAGCGCCCTGGAGAAAAAGTACTTC
CASSALEKKYF
>TRBV19|TRBD1|few|TRBJ1-1
TGTGCCAGTAGCCGAGGGGGCAACACTGAAGCTTTCTTT
CASSRGGNTEAFF
>TRBV5-6|NA|NA|TRBJ1-1
TGTGCCAGCAGCTTACAGGGCCTGTACACTGAAGCTTTCTTT
CASSLQGLYTEAFF
>TRBV7-2|TRBD2|few|TRBJ2-3
TGTGCCAGCAGCACCTCCAGCGGGGCGATAGATACGCAGTATTTT
CASSTSSGAIDTQYF
>TRBV29-1|NA|NA|TRBJ1-2
TGCAGCGTAGAGAAAGGAGGGATAGGCTATGGCTACACCTTC
CSVEKGGIGYGYTF
>TRBV11-2|NA|many|TRBJ2-1
TGTGCCAGCAGCAACCAAGCGGTTGGGGGCCACAATGAGCAGTTCTTC
CASSNQAVGGHNEQFF
>TRBV29-1|NA|NA|TRBJ1-4
TGCAGCGTTCCCATAGACGGGAAGGGTGAAAAACTGTTTTTT
CSVPIDGKGEKLFF
>TRBV2|NA|few|TRBJ2-1
TGTGCCAGCAAGACGGGGCGAAGGGGGAATGAGCAGTTCTTC
CASKTGRRGNEQFF
>TRBV2|NA|few|TRBJ2-7
TGTGCCAGCAGTGAAGCGACCCGAGAGCAGTACTTC
CASSEATREQYF
>TRBV28|NA|few|TRBJ1-1
TGTGCCAGCAGCGCAGGGAACACTGAAGCTTTCTTT
CASSAGNTEAFF